A selection of T cell receptor beta chains follows, all from one sample in a study of T cells in localized non-small cell lung cancer. Here immunoSEQ multiplex PCR was the method, and the copy in TCRdb shows in-frame clones only, minus some. The sample carries 75,000 to 85,000 clones, 80% recorded once. The sample consisted of peripheral blood, taken before any cancer treatment. These receptors came from an older female donor with stage I lung adenocarcinoma. The conserved cysteine and the conserved F or W are not part of the CDR3 here.

v_call: TRBV7-2
j_call: TRBJ2-3
cdr3_aa: ASSLDVVARTDTQY

v_call: TRBV9
j_call: TRBJ1-4
cdr3_aa: ASSARDRGPPNEKLF

v_call: TRBV12-5
j_call: TRBJ1-5
cdr3_aa: ASALHSNQPQH

v_call: TRBV7-6
j_call: TRBJ2-1
cdr3_aa: ASSLEGYGEQF

v_call: TRBV27
j_call: TRBJ1-2
cdr3_aa: ASSRTGGAYGYT

v_call: TRBV7-2
j_call: TRBJ1-6
cdr3_aa: ASSLVFAGYSNSPLH

v_call: TRBV19
j_call: TRBJ2-4
cdr3_aa: ASSISRGAAKNIQY

v_call: TRBV5-5
j_call: TRBJ1-2
cdr3_aa: ASSYGQGDGYT

v_call: TRBV28
j_call: TRBJ2-3
cdr3_aa: ASSPGLGTSVLPDTQY

v_call: TRBV11-1
j_call: TRBJ2-7
cdr3_aa: ASSLGRSGTYEQY

v_call: TRBV19
j_call: TRBJ1-5
cdr3_aa: ASSIGTQGGNQPQH

v_call: TRBV9
j_call: TRBJ2-6
cdr3_aa: ASSAGKSSGANVLT

v_call: TRBV4-2
j_call: TRBJ2-7
cdr3_aa: ASSQELAGTYEQY

v_call: TRBV6-5
j_call: TRBJ1-2
cdr3_aa: ASSYSSGLSGYT

v_call: TRBV7-2
j_call: TRBJ1-5
cdr3_aa: ASSLDFSRAQPQH

v_call: TRBV4-1
j_call: TRBJ2-1
cdr3_aa: ASSQDRLAGVEQF

v_call: TRBV10-2
j_call: TRBJ1-2
cdr3_aa: ASMAGGNYGYT

v_call: TRBV15
j_call: TRBJ1-6
cdr3_aa: ATSTYRDPGGSPLH

v_call: TRBV7-9
j_call: TRBJ2-6
cdr3_aa: ASSLERTGLSGANVLT

v_call: TRBV2
j_call: TRBJ2-1
cdr3_aa: ASSPARKQF

v_call: TRBV29-1
j_call: TRBJ2-1
cdr3_aa: SVTGLAFNEQF

v_call: TRBV4-3
j_call: TRBJ1-2
cdr3_aa: ASSTRQGRNGYT

v_call: TRBV5-1
j_call: TRBJ1-1
cdr3_aa: ASRLQAGNTEAF

v_call: TRBV4-1
j_call: TRBJ2-1
cdr3_aa: ASSHPTGTGNDEQF

v_call: TRBV29-1
j_call: TRBJ1-1
cdr3_aa: SADRVFGTEAF

v_call: TRBV11-3
j_call: TRBJ2-7
cdr3_aa: ASSSRTGDHYEQY

v_call: TRBV7-9
j_call: TRBJ1-1
cdr3_aa: ASSLEGQGTGGNTEAF

v_call: TRBV10-3
j_call: TRBJ1-3
cdr3_aa: AISGTGNTIY

v_call: TRBV6-5
j_call: TRBJ1-1
cdr3_aa: ASSRTDRGTEAF

v_call: TRBV4-3
j_call: TRBJ2-2
cdr3_aa: ASSPWFDRGTGELF

v_call: TRBV19
j_call: TRBJ1-1
cdr3_aa: ASSIGGTGEAF

v_call: TRBV6-6
j_call: TRBJ2-1
cdr3_aa: ASSYSLGGLNEQF

v_call: TRBV7-9
j_call: TRBJ2-3
cdr3_aa: ASSLELAGGLNTQY

v_call: TRBV6-6
j_call: TRBJ2-7
cdr3_aa: ASSYSGTTAEQY

v_call: TRBV5-5
j_call: TRBJ2-5
cdr3_aa: ASSQDTPPRETQY

v_call: TRBV7-4
j_call: TRBJ1-5
cdr3_aa: ARGRGENQPQH

v_call: TRBV19
j_call: TRBJ2-6
cdr3_aa: ASSMTVGNVLT

v_call: TRBV6-6
j_call: TRBJ2-2
cdr3_aa: ASSGETWNTGELF

v_call: TRBV11-1
j_call: TRBJ1-3
cdr3_aa: ASSFQTSSGNTIY

v_call: TRBV9
j_call: TRBJ1-1
cdr3_aa: ASSVVQGHTEAF

v_call: TRBV19
j_call: TRBJ1-1
cdr3_aa: ASGKGGGTEAF

v_call: TRBV2
j_call: TRBJ1-2
cdr3_aa: ASSERAGGDGYT

v_call: TRBV18
j_call: TRBJ2-7
cdr3_aa: ASSHRQGASEQY

v_call: TRBV6-5
j_call: TRBJ1-2
cdr3_aa: ASSYSGQGHYGYT

v_call: TRBV5-8
j_call: TRBJ1-1
cdr3_aa: ASSVRGITEAF

v_call: TRBV11-1
j_call: TRBJ2-5
cdr3_aa: ASSWDREAQY

v_call: TRBV29-1
j_call: TRBJ1-2
cdr3_aa: SVEPREWDYGYT

v_call: TRBV28
j_call: TRBJ2-2
cdr3_aa: ASSSSGTGYGELF

v_call: TRBV6-1
j_call: TRBJ1-3
cdr3_aa: ASSEWNTIY

v_call: TRBV7-9
j_call: TRBJ2-7
cdr3_aa: ASSFTGYEQY